Listed below are T cell receptor beta chains from one sample, sequenced in a study of OX40 agonist ivuxolimab in advanced cancers. The method was immunoSEQ multiplex PCR; TCRdb's version includes in-frame clones alone and lacks a portion of them. Among some 85,000 clones listed, nearly 90% were seen once. Material: CD4+ or CD8+ T cells sorted from blood, obtained in a trial of the OX40 agonist ivuxolimab. These receptors came from an adult with an advanced solid tumor such as melanoma, head and neck, liver or kidney cancer. Each CDR3 is given with its conserved first and last residue. A D gene is named only where the DNA matches it firmly. A row's size may be missing; if present it is once, few, many or a size class.

>-|-|TRBJ2-3|15|TRBV4-3
CASSQGGPGTDTQYF
TGCGCCAGCAGCCAGGGGGGGCCAGGCACAGATACGCAGTATTTT
>-|-|TRBJ1-3|17|TRBV19
CASSRLDGSRSGNTIYF
TGTGCCAGTAGTAGACTGGACGGATCGCGCTCTGGAAACACCATATATTTT
>-|TRBD1|TRBJ2-7|14|TRBV5-1
CASSATTGFNEQYF
TGCGCCAGCAGCGCGACGACAGGGTTCAACGAGCAGTACTTC
>-|TRBD2|TRBJ2-1|16|TRBV6-5
CASSYGLAGSSNEQFF
TGTGCCAGCAGTTACGGACTAGCGGGCTCCAGCAATGAGCAGTTCTTC
>few|-|TRBJ2-6|15|TRBV2
CASSDWNSGANVLTF
TGTGCCAGCAGTGACTGGAACTCTGGGGCCAACGTCCTGACTTTC
>-|TRBD1|TRBJ1-5|17|TRBV7-2
CASSPYRTGTSNQPQHF
TGTGCCAGCAGCCCCTATCGGACAGGAACTAGCAATCAGCCCCAGCATTTT
>-|-|TRBJ2-1|15|TRBV11-2
CASSLAGGYYNEQFF
TGTGCCAGCAGCTTAGCTGGCGGGTACTACAATGAGCAGTTCTTC
>-|-|TRBJ2-2|17|TRBV18
CASSPLQGRLNTGELFF
TGTGCCAGCTCACCCCTACAGGGACGCCTGAACACCGGGGAGCTGTTTTTT
>once|TRBD1|TRBJ2-5|17|TRBV9
CASSGGSAGTGRETQYF
TGTGCCAGCAGCGGGGGTAGCGCCGGGACAGGGAGGGAGACCCAGTACTTC
>-|-|TRBJ1-5|15|TRBV2
CASRLGGAGNQPQHF
TGTGCCAGCAGGTTGGGCGGGGCAGGCAATCAGCCCCAGCATTTT
>-|-|TRBJ1-2|13|TRBV29-1
CSVGQGSNYGYTF
TGCAGCGTTGGTCAGGGATCGAACTATGGCTACACCTTC
>-|TRBD1|TRBJ1-6|16|TRBV5-4
CASSPKGALGLTPLHF
TGTGCCAGCAGCCCCAAGGGGGCGTTAGGGCTGACACCCCTCCACTTT
>once|TRBD2|TRBJ2-3|16|TRBV11-3
CASSSVISGGAGKQYF
TGTGCCAGCAGCTCCGTAATAAGCGGGGGGGCGGGTAAGCAGTATTTT